These 2 T cell receptor beta chains were sequenced from one sample in a study of blood T cell repertoires in COVID-19. TCRdb's copy holds only in-frame clones and misses some; the assay was immunoSEQ multiplex PCR. The sample lists roughly 200,000 clones, under 90% occurring once. Source material: peripheral blood. These receptors were obtained from an elderly woman with COVID-19, enrolled during active disease.

This clone was detected only a few times. The chain has TRBV7-3 and TRBJ1-4; maybe TRBD1 (6 bases). This CDR3 contains 13 residues. V gave up 1 base and J gave up 9 bases, with 9 bases separating them. The germline V gene has CDR1 SGHTA and CDR2 FQGTGA. The CDR3 loop reads CASSLSRGKKLFF. The CDR3 nucleotides are TGTGCCAGCAGCTTAAGCAGGGGAAAAAAACTGTTTTTT.

The chain combines TRBV7-2 with TRBJ1-2; D not resolved. The CDR3 spans 15 residues. Trimming left V 7 bases short and J 1 base short, with 16 bases between. CDR1 SGHTA and CDR2 FQGNSA come from the germline V gene. The CDR3 bases are TGTGCCAGCACCTCCCATCGAGCTCTTAACTATGGCTACACCTTC. It specifies CASTSHRALNYGYTF. The whole variable domain, remainder taken from reference TRBV7-2 and TRBJ1-2, is GAGVSQSPSNKVTEKGKDVELRCDPISGHTALYWYRQSLGQGLEFLIYFQGNSAPDKSGLPSDRFSAERTGGSVSTLTIQRTQQEDSAVYLCASTSHRALNYGYTFGSGTRLTVV.